Following are 12 T cell receptor beta chains from one sample sequenced in a study of blood T cell repertoires in COVID-19. Method: immunoSEQ multiplex PCR; TCRdb's copy keeps in-frame clones and lacks some. The sample carries 100,000 to 150,000 clones, about 86% recorded once. The sequenced material came from peripheral blood. These receptors were taken from a woman between 50 and 59 years old with acute or convalescent COVID-19.

Only a few counts were recorded for this clone. The V and J genes are TRBV30 and TRBJ1-2, with 8 bases fitting TRBD1. The CDR3 covers 13 residues. Trimming removed 4 bases from V and 0 bases from J; junction bases left unmatched: 1. The germline gives CDR1 GTSNPN, CDR2 SVGIG (reference sequence). The CDR3: CAWTGGSNYGYTF. The CDR3 DNA is TGTGCCTGGACAGGGGGCTCTAACTATGGCTACACCTTC.

This chain joins TRBV6-5 and TRBJ1-6; D gene uncertain. From germline, CDR1 is MNHEY and CDR2 SVGAGI. V was cut by 6 bases and J by 7 bases, with 16 bases left in between. The CDR3 runs to 15 residues. The CDR3 nucleotides read TGTGCCAGCAGGGCGCACGGGGAACCAAATTCACCCCTCCACTTT. This codes for CASRAHGEPNSPLHF.

The chain is built from TRBV5-6 and TRBJ2-2; perhaps TRBD1 as D (5 bases). Trimming cost V 0 bases and J 8 bases, with 11 bases left between them. The germline CDR1 and CDR2 sequences are SGHDT and YYEEEE. The CDR3 runs 14 residues. In nucleotides, the CDR3 is TGTGCCAGCAGCTTGGAGGCAGGGTTTGGGGAGCTGTTTTTT. Amino acid sequence: CASSLEAGFGELFF.

The chain is built from TRBV3-1 (or the pseudogene TRBV3-2) and TRBJ2-5, with D possibly matching TRBD1 (5 bases). The CDR3 has 14 residues. Trimming removed 4 bases at V and 3 bases at J, with 12 bases between. Germline-derived CDR1 and CDR2 are LGHDT and YNNKEL (reference sequence). The DNA for the CDR3 is TGTGCCAGCAGCCCGATGACAGAAAAAGAGACCCAGTACTTC. Its protein product is CASSPMTEKETQYF.

This clone was counted once. The chain carries TRBV7-6 and TRBJ2-2; 12 nucleotides agree with TRBD2. The germline gives CDR1 SGHVS, CDR2 FNYEAQ. Losses at the gene ends were 5 bases for V and 4 bases for J; bases not matched to a gene: 11. The CDR3 loop spans 18 amino acids. CDR3 nucleotides: TGTGCCAGCAGCCCCTGGGCTAGCGGGGGGGATAGCACCGGGGAGCTGTTTTTT. Its translation: CASSPWASGGDSTGELFF.

The rearrangement uses TRBV6-7 and TRBJ2-3; D possibly corresponds to TRBD1 (6 bases). TRBV6-7 is an ORF; its function is uncertain. The V gene lost 4 bases and the J gene lost 2 bases, with 25 bases spanning the gap. This CDR3 has 19 residues. The DNA for the CDR3 is TGTGCCAGCAGTTCTTACACCACCTACGGGACAAGTCCCACAGATACGCAGTATTTT. Translation: CASSSYTTYGTSPTDTQYF.

The chain links TRBV10-1 to TRBJ1-1; D not resolved. Per germline, CDR1 WNHNN and CDR2 SYGVQD (reference sequence). The CDR3 is 13 residues long. V was shortened by 7 bases and J by 0 bases, with 9 bases between the two germline ends. The CDR3 loop is CASTDNLNTEAFF. The CDR3 DNA sequence: TGCGCCAGCACAGACAACCTGAACACTGAAGCTTTCTTT.

The V and J genes are TRBV19 and TRBJ2-3; possibly TRBD1 for D (5 bases). The CDR3 runs to 13 residues. CDR1 and CDR2 (germline): LNHDA, SQIVND (reference sequence). Trimming stripped 3 bases from V and 5 bases from J, with 9 bases between. The CDR3, as DNA: TGTGCCAGTAGTATGCAGGGCGGAGATACGCAGTATTTT. Translation: CASSMQGGDTQYF. The full variable domain, its missing parts supplied by reference TRBV19 and TRBJ2-3, is DGGITQSPKYLFRKEGQNVTLSCEQNLNHDAMYWYRQDPGQGLRLIYYSQIVNDFQKGDIAEGYSVSREKKESFPLTVTSAQKNPTAFYLCASSMQGGDTQYFGPGTRLTVL.

This sequence joins TRBV6-6 and TRBJ1-6; D remains ambiguous. Deletions cut 5 bases from V and 10 bases from J, with 9 bases between. Germline V gene lookup returns CDR1 MNHNY and CDR2 SVGAGI (reference sequence). The CDR3 is 12 amino acids. The CDR3, as DNA: TGTGCCAGCAGTCCCCCTCAGTCACCCCTCCACTTT. It codes for CASSPPQSPLHF.

The V call is TRBV7-3, the J call TRBJ2-1; possibly TRBD1 for D (6 bases). Per germline, CDR1 SGHTA and CDR2 FQGTGA. Trimming took off 2 bases at V and 8 bases at J, with 28 bases between the two ends. The CDR3 is 19 amino acids. CDR3 coding DNA: TGTGCCAGCAGCTTATCTGGGGGCAGGGGCGGTATCAGGCGGGATGAGCAGTTCTTC. Its translation is CASSLSGGRGGIRRDEQFF.

A single count supports this clone. This sequence joins TRBV6-6 and TRBJ1-3; D is uncertain. Germline CDR1 and CDR2: MNHNY and SVGAGI (reference sequence). V lost 7 bases and J lost 4, with 11 bases in between. The CDR3 is made up of 13 amino acids. CDR3 region: CASTITEGNTIYF. CDR3 bases: TGTGCCAGCACCATCACTGAAGGAAACACCATATATTTT.

This clone was observed a handful of times. The chain is built from TRBV18 and TRBJ2-3; D may be TRBD1 (7 bases). Trimming cost V 4 bases and J 2 bases, with 16 bases left between them. Germline CDR1 and CDR2: KGHSH and LQKENI. The CDR3 has 16 amino acids. The CDR3 is CASSLQGGAFTDTQYF. CDR3 nucleotides: TGTGCCAGCTCACTCCAGGGGGGCGCATTCACAGATACGCAGTATTTT.